This record covers a single T cell receptor (beta chain). The sample belongs to a study of spatial heterogeneity in lung cancer. The wider study: Where they were available, follow-up PBMC samples were sequenced, at a median of about two years after resection. Alpha-chain sequences were consistently detected less often than beta-chain sequences.

Time point noted: blood at routine non-recurrence follow-up after resection. Sequencing was performed on whole RNA extracted from tumor and nontumor lung tissue, or from frozen PBMC, and the material was left unsorted. Unique molecular identifiers, one per molecule, were present on every TCR cDNA molecule. TCRdb re-called the 5' RACE reads through MiXCR, storing one row per CDR3 protein. Counted here are tens of thousands of distinct CDR3 sequences, 15% to 20% occurring once; the ten biggest clones make up less than 25%. Between the trimmed V and J ends, which lost 10 bases and 6 bases, there was a span of 13 bases. This CDR3 comprises 12 residues. CDR1 and CDR2 (germline): MNHNS, SASEGT.

The chain has TRBV6-1 and TRBJ1-5; D is perhaps TRBD1 (5 bases). The sequencing used PBMCs, collected at follow-up. The sequence derives from a male donor with early-stage non-small cell lung cancer. CDR3 sequence: CATLRDAQPQHF. The CDR3, as DNA: TGTGCCACCCTCAGGGATGCTCAGCCCCAGCATTTT.